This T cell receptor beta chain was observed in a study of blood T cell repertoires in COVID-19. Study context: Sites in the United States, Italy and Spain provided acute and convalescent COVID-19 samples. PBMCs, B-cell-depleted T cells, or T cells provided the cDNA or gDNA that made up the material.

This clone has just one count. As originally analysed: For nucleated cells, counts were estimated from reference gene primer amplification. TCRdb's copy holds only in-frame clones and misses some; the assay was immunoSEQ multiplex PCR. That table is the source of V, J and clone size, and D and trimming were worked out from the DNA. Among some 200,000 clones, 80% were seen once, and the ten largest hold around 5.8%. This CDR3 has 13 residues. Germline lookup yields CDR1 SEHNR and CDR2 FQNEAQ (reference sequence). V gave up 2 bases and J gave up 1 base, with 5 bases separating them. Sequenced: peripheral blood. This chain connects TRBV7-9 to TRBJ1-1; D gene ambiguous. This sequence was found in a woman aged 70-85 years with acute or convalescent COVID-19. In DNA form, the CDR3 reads TGTGCCAGCAGCTTAAGCGCGAACACTGAAGCTTTCTTT. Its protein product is CASSLSANTEAFF.